The 27 T cell receptor beta chains listed next were all sequenced from one sample in a study of T cell responses to AZD1222 COVID-19 vaccine. The repertoire was sequenced with immunoSEQ multiplex PCR; TCRdb's copy has only in-frame clones and lacks some. The sample consists of about 180,000 clones, about 86% of them appearing once. Specimen: peripheral blood, collected 28 days after the second AZD1222 dose. The receptors were gathered from an adult who received the AZD1222 COVID-19 vaccine.

The chain joins TRBV19 to TRBJ1-1; TRBD1 might be the D (6 bases). Trimming took 8 bases from V and 0 from J, leaving 10 bases between them. Per the germline V gene, CDR1 is LNHDA and CDR2 is SQIVND (reference sequence). The CDR3 runs to 13 residues. In DNA form, the CDR3 reads TGTGCCAGTGGCGGGACATTGAACACTGAAGCTTTCTTT. It specifies CASGGTLNTEAFF. Complete variable domain (other parts from reference TRBV19 and TRBJ1-1): DGGITQSPKYLFRKEGQNVTLSCEQNLNHDAMYWYRQDPGQGLRLIYYSQIVNDFQKGDIAEGYSVSREKKESFPLTVTSAQKNPTAFYLCASGGTLNTEAFFGQGTRLTVV.

The rearrangement joins TRBV5-1 to TRBJ2-3; D is perhaps TRBD1 (5 bases). CDR1 and CDR2 from the germline V gene are SGHRS and YFSETQ. The CDR3 length is 15 residues. Trimming left V 2 bases short and J 0 bases short, with 10 bases between. The CDR3 loop is CASSFLTDSTDTQYF. For the CDR3, the DNA is TGCGCCAGCAGCTTTTTGACAGATAGCACAGATACGCAGTATTTT.

V gene TRBV6-1 combines with J gene TRBJ1-3; D may be TRBD1 (5 bases). CDR1 MNHNS and CDR2 SASEGT come from the germline V gene. This CDR3 is 15 amino acids long. Deletions cut 6 bases from V and 3 bases from J, with 15 bases between. In DNA form, the CDR3 reads TGTGCCAGCAGCCGGGGTGGGGGAGGTGGAAACACCATATATTTT. It specifies CASSRGGGGGNTIYF.

The rearrangement uses TRBV23-1 and TRBJ1-1; D remains ambiguous. TRBV23-1 is filed as an ORF, its function uncertain. Trimming removed 6 bases from V and 3 bases from J, with 11 bases in between. This CDR3 contains 13 residues. CDR3 sequence reads: CASSPGAYTEAFF. The CDR3 DNA is TGCGCCAGCAGCCCGGGAGCCTACACTGAAGCTTTCTTT.

The chain employs TRBV3-1 (or the pseudogene TRBV3-2) and TRBJ1-6; D is unclear. The CDR3 runs to 16 residues. V lost 5 bases and J 3 bases, leaving 14 bases between the germline ends. The germline gives CDR1 LGHDT, CDR2 YNNKEL (reference sequence). The CDR3: CASSYDPRVYNSPLHF. CDR3 bases: TGTGCCAGCAGCTACGACCCCCGGGTCTATAATTCACCCCTCCACTTT.

V usage is TRBV4-3 and J usage is TRBJ1-1; perhaps TRBD1 as D (5 bases). Germline CDR1 reads LGHNA; CDR2 reads YSLEER. Trimming left V 3 bases short and J 4 bases short, with 9 bases between. This CDR3 is 13 amino acids long. The CDR3 DNA follows: TGCGCCAGCAGCCATAGGGGATCCACTGAAGCTTTCTTT. The encoded protein is CASSHRGSTEAFF.

The genes are TRBV5-4 and TRBJ1-1; TRBD1 might be the D (5 bases). Germline V CDR1 and CDR2: SGHNT, YYREEE (reference sequence). Between the trimmed V and J ends, which lost 4 bases and 1 base, there was a span of 8 bases. The CDR3 length is 13 residues. Written as DNA, the CDR3 is TGTGCCAGCAGCGCGGACACGAACACTGAAGCTTTCTTT. This sequence encodes CASSADTNTEAFF.

The chain recombines TRBV4-1 with TRBJ1-2; D perhaps matches TRBD1 (6 bases). The CDR3 consists of 14 residues. V lost 0 bases and J lost 4, with 9 bases in between. Germline V lookup: CDR1 MGHRA, CDR2 YSYEKL. The CDR3 is CASSQDRGPYGYTF. The CDR3 DNA is TGCGCCAGCAGCCAAGATCGGGGGCCCTATGGCTACACCTTC.

The V gene is TRBV28, the J gene TRBJ1-2; weak D call: TRBD1 (5 bases). Per germline, CDR1 MDHEN and CDR2 SYDVKM. V lost 7 bases to trimming and J lost 6 bases, with 18 bases between them. The CDR3 has 14 amino acids. The CDR3 loop reads CASTVGGRKNGYTF. The CDR3 nucleotides read TGTGCCAGCACGGTCGGGGGAAGGAAGAATGGCTACACCTTC.

V gene TRBV7-3 combines with J gene TRBJ2-2; 8 nucleotides align to TRBD2. J was trimmed by 2 bases and V by 0 bases; bases with no gene match: 5. The germline V gene has CDR1 SGHTA and CDR2 FQGTGA. This CDR3 is 17 amino acids long. The CDR3 region has the DNA TGTGCCAGCAGCTTAACGAGACTAGCGAAAAACACCGGGGAGCTGTTTTTT. Translating gives CASSLTRLAKNTGELFF.

V is TRBV6-5 and J is TRBJ2-7, with 11 positions matching TRBD1. CDR1 is MNHEY, CDR2 SVGAGI, per germline. V was pared by 5 bases and J by 7 bases, with 7 bases of the junction left unmatched. The CDR3 is made up of 14 amino acids. CDR3 nucleotides: TGTGCCAGCAGTCCCGGGACAGGGGGGCGAGAGCAGTACTTC. Translation: CASSPGTGGREQYF.

This chain connects TRBV7-2 to TRBJ1-1; no definite D call. The CDR3 length is 14 residues. Trimming took off 5 bases at V and 6 bases at J, with 16 bases between the two ends. Germline CDR1 reads SGHTA; CDR2 reads FQGNSA. CDR3 sequence (DNA): TGTGCCAGCAGCCAGCCGGCCCGGCCTTCTGAAGCTTTCTTT. Translation: CASSQPARPSEAFF. The full variable domain, rest sourced from reference TRBV7-2 and TRBJ1-1, is GAGVSQSPSNKVTEKGKDVELRCDPISGHTALYWYRQSLGQGLEFLIYFQGNSAPDKSGLPSDRFSAERTGGSVSTLTIQRTQQEDSAVYLCASSQPARPSEAFFGQGTRLTVV.

The chain couples TRBV19 to TRBJ2-6, with unresolved D. The V and J ends lost 8 bases and 4 bases respectively, with 15 bases between them. The CDR3 is 15 amino acids. The V gene's germline CDR1 is LNHDA and CDR2 SQIVND (reference sequence). The CDR3 DNA follows: TGTGCCAGTTCCCCCGGTGGAACCGGGGCCAACGTCCTGACTTTC. It yields the protein CASSPGGTGANVLTF.

The chain uses TRBV30 and TRBJ2-3; D gene ambiguous. The germline V gene encodes CDR1 GTSNPN and CDR2 SVGIG (reference sequence). This CDR3 is built from 12 residues. Trimming left V 3 bases short and J 5 bases short, with 9 bases between. CDR3 loop: CAWRPGGDTQYF. CDR3 coding DNA: TGTGCCTGGAGGCCGGGCGGAGATACGCAGTATTTT.

The J gene is TRBJ1-1, the V gene TRBV10-1; unclear D gene. The germline V gene has CDR1 WNHNN and CDR2 SYGVQD (reference sequence). V was pared by 8 bases and J by 10 bases, with 14 bases between. CDR3 length equals 11 residues. CDR3 coding DNA: TGCGCCAGCCTAGGCCAATACCGAGCTTTCTTT. Protein: CASLGQYRAFF.

The J gene is TRBJ2-7, the V gene TRBV5-6; 7 bases are a match to TRBD1. After removal of 0 bases from V and 6 bases from J, the junction contained 6 bases not matched to a gene. There are 14 residues in the CDR3. CDR1 is SGHDT, CDR2 YYEEEE, per germline. The CDR3 nucleotides are TGTGCCAGCAGCTTGGGGCAGGGGGTAGGCGAGCAGTACTTC. This gives the protein CASSLGQGVGEQYF.

J is TRBJ2-3 and V is TRBV9, with TRBD2 as a possible D gene (7 bases). Trimming shortened V by 0 bases and J by 2 bases, and 10 bases separated the two germline ends. Germline V gives CDR1 SGDLS, CDR2 YYNGEE. This CDR3 region has 15 residues. CDR3 coding DNA: TGTGCCAGCAGCGTAGACGGGGGGCTCACAGATACGCAGTATTTT. Translation: CASSVDGGLTDTQYF.

This sequence joins TRBV6-5 and TRBJ2-1; tentatively, D is TRBD1 (6 bases). Trimming shortened V by 8 bases and J by 5 bases, and 13 bases separated the two germline ends. Germline loops: CDR1 MNHEY, CDR2 SVGAGI. This CDR3 spans 13 amino acids. The CDR3 loop is CASRQGLNNEQFF. The CDR3 DNA follows: TGTGCCAGCCGGCAGGGGTTGAACAATGAGCAGTTCTTC.

The genes are TRBV14 and TRBJ1-2; TRBD1 aligns across 8 bases. This CDR3 is 13 amino acids long. V shed 3 bases, J shed 8 bases, and the junction held 5 bases outside the gene matches. Germline V gene lookup returns CDR1 SGHDN and CDR2 FVKESK. In nucleotides, the CDR3 is TGTGCCAGCAGCCAGACAGGGGTTGGCGGCTACACCTTC. Translated: CASSQTGVGGYTF.

The chain uses TRBV12-3 or TRBV12-4 and TRBJ2-7; D is unresolved. The CDR3 has 12 residues. V lost 5 bases and J 0 bases, leaving 5 bases between the germline ends. CDR3 loop: CASSPISYEQYF. The CDR3 DNA reads TGTGCCAGCAGTCCTATCTCCTACGAGCAGTACTTC.

The chain carries TRBV5-1 and TRBJ2-2; D unresolved. Trimming cost V 4 bases and J 15 bases, with 13 bases left between them. The CDR3 is 11 residues long. In germline, CDR1 is SGHRS, CDR2 YFSETQ. Here the CDR3 reads CASSLNSEMFF. The CDR3 region has the DNA TGCGCCAGCAGCCTTAACTCAGAAATGTTTTTT.

V and J are TRBV7-6 and TRBJ2-7, with D tentatively TRBD2 (7 bases). CDR3 length: 15 residues. The V gene's germline CDR1 is SGHVS and CDR2 FNYEAQ. Deletions cut 3 bases from V and 3 bases from J, with 15 bases between. CDR3: CASSLRAGALYEQYF. CDR3 nucleotides: TGTGCCAGCAGCTTGCGGGCGGGGGCCCTCTACGAGCAGTACTTC.

This clone was found a few times. The chain recombines TRBV5-8 with TRBJ2-1, with D possibly matching TRBD2 (5 bases). V was cut by 3 bases and J by 0 bases, with 13 bases left in between. Germline CDR1 SGHTS, CDR2 YDEGEE. CDR3 length: 16 amino acids. As DNA, the CDR3 is TGTGCCAGCAGCTCTCTAGCCGTTAGCTCCTACAATGAGCAGTTCTTC. Its protein is CASSSLAVSSYNEQFF.

The rearrangement links TRBV7-9 to TRBJ1-4; 7 positions agree with TRBD1. CDR3 length: 16 residues. V shed 1 base, J shed 3 bases, and the junction held 5 bases outside the gene matches. Germline V gene data show CDR1 as SEHNR and CDR2 as FQNEAQ (reference sequence). CDR3 sequence (DNA): TGTGCCAGCAGCTTAGTTGGGACAGCATCTAATGAAAAACTGTTTTTT. Translated, it gives CASSLVGTASNEKLFF.

The chain couples TRBV5-4 to TRBJ2-7, with D unresolved. Trimming removed 2 bases from V and 3 bases from J, with 12 bases in between. Germline CDR1 and CDR2: SGHNT and YYREEE (reference sequence). The CDR3 sequence is 14 residues long. CDR3 loop: CASSFGPQGYEQYF. The CDR3 bases are TGTGCCAGCAGCTTCGGACCCCAAGGCTACGAGCAGTACTTC.

The gene calls are TRBV7-9 and TRBJ1-6; D ambiguous. CDR1 SEHNR and CDR2 FQNEAQ come from the germline V gene (reference sequence). Trimming pared 3 bases from V and 9 bases from J, leaving 21 bases between. The CDR3 contains 17 residues. In DNA form, the CDR3 reads TGTGCCAGCAGCTTTGCGATACGAGGGAGCCTGGGTTCACCCCTCCACTTT. Translating it yields CASSFAIRGSLGSPLHF.

The chain employs TRBV5-5 and TRBJ2-7; D might be TRBD2 (5 bases). There are 15 residues in the CDR3. V was trimmed by 0 bases and J by 2 bases, leaving 12 bases between them. The V gene's germline CDR1 is SGHKS and CDR2 YYEKEE (reference sequence). The CDR3 region is CASSLEQAGTYEQYF. The CDR3 DNA reads as TGTGCCAGCAGCTTGGAGCAGGCCGGGACCTACGAGCAGTACTTC.